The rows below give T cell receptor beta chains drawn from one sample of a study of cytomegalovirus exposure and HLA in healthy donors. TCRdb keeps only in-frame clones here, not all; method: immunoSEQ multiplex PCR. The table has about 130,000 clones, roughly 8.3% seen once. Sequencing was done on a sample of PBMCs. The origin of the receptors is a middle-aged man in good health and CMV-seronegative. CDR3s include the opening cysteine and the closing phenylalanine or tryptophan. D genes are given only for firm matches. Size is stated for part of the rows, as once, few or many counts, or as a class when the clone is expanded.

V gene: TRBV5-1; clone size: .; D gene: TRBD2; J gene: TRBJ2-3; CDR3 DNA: TGCGCCAGCAGCAGCGGACTAGCGGGGATGAATACGCAGTATTTT; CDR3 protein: CASSSGLAGMNTQYF
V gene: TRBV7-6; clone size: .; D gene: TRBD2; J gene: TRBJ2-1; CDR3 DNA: TGTGCCAGCAGTTCCTATAGCGGGGGCAATGAGCAGTTCTTC; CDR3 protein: CASSSYSGGNEQFF
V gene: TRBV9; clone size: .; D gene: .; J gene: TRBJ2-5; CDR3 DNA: TGTGCCAGCAGCGTGAGCGGGTGGGAGACCCAGTACTTC; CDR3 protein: CASSVSGWETQYF
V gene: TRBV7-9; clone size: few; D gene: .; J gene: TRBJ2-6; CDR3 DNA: TGTGCCAGCAGCTTAGCCCAGGGGATCGCTGGGGCCAACGTCCTGACTTTC; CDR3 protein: CASSLAQGIAGANVLTF
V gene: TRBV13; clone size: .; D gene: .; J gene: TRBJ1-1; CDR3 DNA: TGTGCCAGCAAAAGGGGTATGAACACTGAAGCTTTCTTT; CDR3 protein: CASKRGMNTEAFF
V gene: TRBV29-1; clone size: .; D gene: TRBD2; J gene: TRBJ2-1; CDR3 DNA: TGCAGCGTTGAAGGGGGGGGGTCGTCCTACAATGAGCAGTTCTTC; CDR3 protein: CSVEGGGSSYNEQFF
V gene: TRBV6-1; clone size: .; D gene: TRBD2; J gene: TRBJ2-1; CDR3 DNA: TGTGCCAGCAGTGAAGGACTGACTAGCGGGGGGGCCTACAATGAGCAGTTCTTC; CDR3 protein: CASSEGLTSGGAYNEQFF
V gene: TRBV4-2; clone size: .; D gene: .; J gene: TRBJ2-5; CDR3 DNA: TGTGCCAGCAGCCAAGGAGGAAACTGGGAGCAAGAGACCCAGTACTTC; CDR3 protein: CASSQGGNWEQETQYF
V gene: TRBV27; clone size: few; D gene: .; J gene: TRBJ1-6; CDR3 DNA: TGTGCCAGCAGGCGGAGGGAAGGTTCACCCCTCCACTTT; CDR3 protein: CASRRREGSPLHF
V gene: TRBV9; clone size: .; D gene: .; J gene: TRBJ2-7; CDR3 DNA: TGTGCCAGCAGCCCCCCGACGGGGTTAAGGGAGCAGTACTTC; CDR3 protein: CASSPPTGLREQYF
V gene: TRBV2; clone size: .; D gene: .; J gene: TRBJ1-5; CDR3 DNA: TGTGCCAGCAGTGAAGCTTCCATGCAGCCCCAGCATTTT; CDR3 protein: CASSEASMQPQHF
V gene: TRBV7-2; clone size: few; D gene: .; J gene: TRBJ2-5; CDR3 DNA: TGTGCCAGCAGCTTAATGGGGCGGGAGACCCAGTACTTC; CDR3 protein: CASSLMGRETQYF
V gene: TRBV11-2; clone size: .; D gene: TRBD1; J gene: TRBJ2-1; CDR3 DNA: TGTGCCAGCAGGTGGACAGGTAGGGACAATGAGCAGTTCTTC; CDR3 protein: CASRWTGRDNEQFF
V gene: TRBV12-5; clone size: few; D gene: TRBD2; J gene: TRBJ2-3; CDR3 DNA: TGTGCTAGTGAATTCAGCGGGGGCACAGATACGCAGTATTTT; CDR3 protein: CASEFSGGTDTQYF
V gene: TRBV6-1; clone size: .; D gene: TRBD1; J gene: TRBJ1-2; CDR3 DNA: TGTGCCAGCAGTGGGGGACAGCCGGGGTACACCTTC; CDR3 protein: CASSGGQPGYTF
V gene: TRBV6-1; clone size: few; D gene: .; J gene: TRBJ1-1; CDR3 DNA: TGTGCCAGCAAAAGGGGGACCTACACTGAAGCTTTCTTT; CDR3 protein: CASKRGTYTEAFF
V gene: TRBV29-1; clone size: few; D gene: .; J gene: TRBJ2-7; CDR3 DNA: TGCAGCGTTGGGCGTGGGCCCTCCGAGCAGTACTTC; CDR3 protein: CSVGRGPSEQYF
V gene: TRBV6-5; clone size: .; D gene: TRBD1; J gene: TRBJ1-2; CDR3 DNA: TGTGCCAGCAGTTCGACAGGACAGGGACATGGCTACACCTTC; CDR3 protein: CASSSTGQGHGYTF
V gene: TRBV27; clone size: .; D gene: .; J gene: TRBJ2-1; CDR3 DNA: TGTGCCAGCAGTATAGGGGGAAACTCCTACAATGAGCAGTTCTTC; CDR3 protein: CASSIGGNSYNEQFF
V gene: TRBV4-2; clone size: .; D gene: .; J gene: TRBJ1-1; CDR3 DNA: TGTGCCAGCAGCCAATCTCACACAGGGACGGGCACTGAAGCCTTCTTT; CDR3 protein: CASSQSHTGTGTEAFF
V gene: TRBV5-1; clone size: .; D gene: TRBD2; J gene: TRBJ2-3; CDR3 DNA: TGCGCCAGCAGCTTGGCCCTAGCGGGTGATACGCAGTATTTT; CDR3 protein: CASSLALAGDTQYF
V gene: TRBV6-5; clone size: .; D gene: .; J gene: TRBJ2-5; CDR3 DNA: TGTGCCAGCAGTTACTCCACGAGCGGACAAGAGACCCAGTACTTC; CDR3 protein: CASSYSTSGQETQYF
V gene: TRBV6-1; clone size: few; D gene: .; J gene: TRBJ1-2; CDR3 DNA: TGTGCCAGCTCCACAGGACCTAACTATGGCTACACCTTC; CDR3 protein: CASSTGPNYGYTF
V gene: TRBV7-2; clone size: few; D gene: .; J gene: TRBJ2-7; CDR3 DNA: TGTGCCAGCAGCTTACAGGGGTACGAGCAGTACTTC; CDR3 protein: CASSLQGYEQYF
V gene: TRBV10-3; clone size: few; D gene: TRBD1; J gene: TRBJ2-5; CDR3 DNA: TGTGCCATCAGTGAGTCCACAGGGGTGGAGACCCAGTACTTC; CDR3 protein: CAISESTGVETQYF
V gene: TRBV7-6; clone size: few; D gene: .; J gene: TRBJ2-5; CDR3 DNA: TGTGCCAGCAGCCAGACTATAAAAGAGACCCAGTACTTC; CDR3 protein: CASSQTIKETQYF
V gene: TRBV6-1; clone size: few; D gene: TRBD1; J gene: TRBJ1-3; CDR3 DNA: TGTGCCAGCAGGCTACAGGGGCCTGGAAACACCATATATTTT; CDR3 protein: CASRLQGPGNTIYF
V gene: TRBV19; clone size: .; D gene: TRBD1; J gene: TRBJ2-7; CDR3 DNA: TGTGCCAGTAGTACACTCCCGGGACAGGGCTACGAGCAGTACTTC; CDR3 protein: CASSTLPGQGYEQYF
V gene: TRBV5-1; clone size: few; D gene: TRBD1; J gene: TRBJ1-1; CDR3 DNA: TGCGCCAGCAGCTTCGAGGGGGCACAAGCTTTCTTT; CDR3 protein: CASSFEGAQAFF
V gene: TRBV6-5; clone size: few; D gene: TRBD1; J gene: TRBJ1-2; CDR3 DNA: TGTGCCAGTAGGGACAGGAACTATGGCTACACCTTC; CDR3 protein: CASRDRNYGYTF
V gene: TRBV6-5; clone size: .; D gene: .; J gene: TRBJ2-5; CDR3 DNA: TGTGCCAGCAGTACTCAAGAGACCCAGTACTTC; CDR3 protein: CASSTQETQYF
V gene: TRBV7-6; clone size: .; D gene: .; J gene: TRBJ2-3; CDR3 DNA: TGTGCCAGCAGCTTGAGTACTCCCCTGGCAGATACGCAGTATTTT; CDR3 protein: CASSLSTPLADTQYF
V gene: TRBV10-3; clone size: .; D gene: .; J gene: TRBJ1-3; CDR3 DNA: TGTGCCATCAAGCCCGAGCTTTCTGGAAACACCATATATTTT; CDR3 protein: CAIKPELSGNTIYF
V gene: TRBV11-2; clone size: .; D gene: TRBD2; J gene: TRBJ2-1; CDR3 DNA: TGTGCCAGCAGAATCGCGGGGGGGCAGTTCTTC; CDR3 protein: CASRIAGGQFF
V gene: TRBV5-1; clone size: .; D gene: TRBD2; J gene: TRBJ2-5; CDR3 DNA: TGCGCCAGCAGCTTAGCGGGGGGACCCCAAGAGACCCAGTACTTC; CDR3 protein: CASSLAGGPQETQYF
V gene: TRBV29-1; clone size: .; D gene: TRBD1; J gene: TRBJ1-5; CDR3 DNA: TGCAGCGTCTTGGGACAGGGGGGAGGGCCCCAGCATTTT; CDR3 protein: CSVLGQGGGPQHF
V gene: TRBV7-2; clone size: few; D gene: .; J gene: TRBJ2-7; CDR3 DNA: TGTGCCAGCAGCTTCCTTACCTACGAGCAGTACTTC; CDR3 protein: CASSFLTYEQYF
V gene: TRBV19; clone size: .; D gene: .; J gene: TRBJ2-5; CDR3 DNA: TGTGCCAGTACCGGGGGACAAGAGACCCAGTACTTC; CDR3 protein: CASTGGQETQYF
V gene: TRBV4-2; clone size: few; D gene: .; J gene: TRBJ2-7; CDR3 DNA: TGTGCCAGCAGCCTCGGAGGGAGCTACGAGCAGTACTTC; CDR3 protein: CASSLGGSYEQYF
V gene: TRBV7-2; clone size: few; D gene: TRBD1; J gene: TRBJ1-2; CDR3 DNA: TGTGCCAGCAGCCCCTGGACAGGAACGGAAACTAATGGCTACACCTTC; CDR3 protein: CASSPWTGTETNGYTF
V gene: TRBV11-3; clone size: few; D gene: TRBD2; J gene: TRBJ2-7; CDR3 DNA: TGTGCCAGCAGCCGGGAGGGAGAGCAGTACTTC; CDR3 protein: CASSREGEQYF
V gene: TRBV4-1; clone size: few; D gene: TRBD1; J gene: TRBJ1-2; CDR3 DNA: TGCGCCAGCAGCCAACCCGGGACAGCTAACTATGGCTACACCTTC; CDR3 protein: CASSQPGTANYGYTF
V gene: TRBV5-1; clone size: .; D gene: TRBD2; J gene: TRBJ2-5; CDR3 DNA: TGCGCCAGCAGCGCCGGTAGCGGGGGCCAAGAGACCCAGTACTTC; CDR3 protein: CASSAGSGGQETQYF
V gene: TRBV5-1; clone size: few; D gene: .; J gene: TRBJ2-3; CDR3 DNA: TGCGCCAGCAGCCCCCAGGGTACTACTAGCACAGATACGCAGTATTTT; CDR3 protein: CASSPQGTTSTDTQYF
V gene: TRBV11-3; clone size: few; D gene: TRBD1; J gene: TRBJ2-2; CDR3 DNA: TGTGCCAGCAGCTTAGGACAGGGTCACACCGGGGAGCTGTTTTTT; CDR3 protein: CASSLGQGHTGELFF